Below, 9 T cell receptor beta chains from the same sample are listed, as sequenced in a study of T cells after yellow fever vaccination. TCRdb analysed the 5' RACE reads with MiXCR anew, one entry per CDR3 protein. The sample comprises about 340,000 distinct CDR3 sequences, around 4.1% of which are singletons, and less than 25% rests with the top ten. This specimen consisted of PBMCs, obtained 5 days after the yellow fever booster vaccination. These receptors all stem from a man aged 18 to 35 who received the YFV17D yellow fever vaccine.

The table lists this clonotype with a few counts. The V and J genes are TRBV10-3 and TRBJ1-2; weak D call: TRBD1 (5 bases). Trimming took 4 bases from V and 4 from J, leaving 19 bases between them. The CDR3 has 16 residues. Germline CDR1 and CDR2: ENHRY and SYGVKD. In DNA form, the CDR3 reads TGTGCCATCAGTGCTTCCCTGGGGGGAATCGGCTATGGCTACACCTTC. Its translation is CAISASLGGIGYGYTF.

This CDR3 is CASSHGVGETQYF. The CDR3, as DNA: TGTGCCAGCAGCCACGGGGTGGGAGAGACCCAGTACTTC. The V call is TRBV7-9, the J call TRBJ2-5; possible D gene TRBD2, 5 bases. V was trimmed by 5 bases and J by 4 bases, leaving 11 bases between them. CDR1 and CDR2 from the germline V gene are SEHNR and FQNEAQ (reference sequence). This CDR3 comprises 13 residues.

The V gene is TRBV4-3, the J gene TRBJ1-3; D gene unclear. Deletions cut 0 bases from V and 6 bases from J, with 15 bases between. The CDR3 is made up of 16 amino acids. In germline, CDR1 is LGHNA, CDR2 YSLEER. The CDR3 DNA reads TGCGCCAGCAGCCAAGATCGCCGAGGTGGGGAAAACACCATATATTTT. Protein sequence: CASSQDRRGGENTIYF.

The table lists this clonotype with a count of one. DNA for the CDR3: TGTGCCAGCAGCTTCGCGGATAGGTCTGAAGCTTTCTTT. This codes for CASSFADRSEAFF. J is TRBJ1-1 and V is TRBV5-6; no clear D gene. The CDR3 covers 13 residues. V lost 2 bases and J lost 6, with 11 bases in between. The germline CDR1 and CDR2 sequences are SGHDT and YYEEEE.

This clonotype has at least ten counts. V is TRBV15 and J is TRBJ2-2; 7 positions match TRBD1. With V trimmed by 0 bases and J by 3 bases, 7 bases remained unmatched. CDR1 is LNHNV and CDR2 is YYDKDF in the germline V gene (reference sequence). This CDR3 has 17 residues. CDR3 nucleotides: TGTGCCACCAGCAGAGATCTATTACAGGGGTACACCGGGGAGCTGTTTTTT. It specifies CATSRDLLQGYTGELFF. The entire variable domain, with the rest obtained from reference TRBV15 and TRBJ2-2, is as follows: DAMVIQNPRYQVTQFGKPVTLSCSQTLNHNVMYWYQQKSSQAPKLLFHYYDKDFNNEADTPDNFQSRRPNTSFCFLDIRSPGLGDTAMYLCATSRDLLQGYTGELFFGEGSRLTVL.

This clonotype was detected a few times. As DNA, the CDR3 is TGTGCCAGCAGCCAACATATGAACACTGAAGCTTTCTTT. Residues: CASSQHMNTEAFF. The chain is built from TRBV14 and TRBJ1-1, with D unclear. Trimming pared 2 bases from V and 0 bases from J, leaving 4 bases between. From germline, CDR1 is SGHDN and CDR2 FVKESK. The CDR3 totals 13 residues.

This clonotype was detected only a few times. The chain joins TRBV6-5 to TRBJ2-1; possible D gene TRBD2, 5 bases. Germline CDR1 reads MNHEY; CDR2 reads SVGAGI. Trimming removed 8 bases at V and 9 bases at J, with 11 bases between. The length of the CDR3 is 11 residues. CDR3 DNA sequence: TGTGCCAGCGCCCAGGCGGGTGAGCAGTTCTTC. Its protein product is CASAQAGEQFF.

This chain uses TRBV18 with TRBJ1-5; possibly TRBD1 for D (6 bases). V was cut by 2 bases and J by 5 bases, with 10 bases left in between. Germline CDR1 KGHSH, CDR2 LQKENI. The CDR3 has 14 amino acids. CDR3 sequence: CASSPAGVHQPQHF. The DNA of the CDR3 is TGTGCCAGCTCACCAGCAGGGGTTCATCAGCCCCAGCATTTT.

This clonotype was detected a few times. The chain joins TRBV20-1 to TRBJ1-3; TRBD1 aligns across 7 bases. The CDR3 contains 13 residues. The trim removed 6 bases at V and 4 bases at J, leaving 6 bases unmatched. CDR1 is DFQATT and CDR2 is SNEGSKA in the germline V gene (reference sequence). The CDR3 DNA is TGCAGTGCAGGGACAGCATACGGAAACACCATATATTTT. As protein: CSAGTAYGNTIYF.